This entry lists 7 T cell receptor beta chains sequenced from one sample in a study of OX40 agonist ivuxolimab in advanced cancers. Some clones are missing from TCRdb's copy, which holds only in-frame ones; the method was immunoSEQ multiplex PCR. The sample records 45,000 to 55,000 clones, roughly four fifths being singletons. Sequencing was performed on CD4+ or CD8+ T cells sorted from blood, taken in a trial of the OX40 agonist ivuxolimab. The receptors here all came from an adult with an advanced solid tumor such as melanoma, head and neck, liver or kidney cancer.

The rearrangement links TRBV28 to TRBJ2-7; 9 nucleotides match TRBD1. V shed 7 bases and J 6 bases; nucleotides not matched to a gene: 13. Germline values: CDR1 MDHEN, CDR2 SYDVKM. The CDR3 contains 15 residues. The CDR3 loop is CASTKGDREVGEQYF. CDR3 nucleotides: TGTGCCAGCACTAAAGGGGACAGGGAAGTGGGCGAGCAGTACTTC.

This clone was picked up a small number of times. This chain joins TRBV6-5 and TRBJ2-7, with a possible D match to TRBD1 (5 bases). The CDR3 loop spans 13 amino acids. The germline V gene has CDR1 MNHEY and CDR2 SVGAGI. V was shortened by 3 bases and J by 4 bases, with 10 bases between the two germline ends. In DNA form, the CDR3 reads TGTGCCAGCAGTTATCAGGGCGGTTACGAGCAGTACTTC. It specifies CASSYQGGYEQYF.

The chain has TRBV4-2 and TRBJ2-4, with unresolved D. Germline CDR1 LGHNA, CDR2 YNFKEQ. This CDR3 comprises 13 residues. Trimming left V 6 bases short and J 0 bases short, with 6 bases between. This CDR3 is CASSELAKNIQYF. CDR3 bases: TGTGCCAGCAGTGAGCTAGCCAAAAACATTCAGTACTTC.

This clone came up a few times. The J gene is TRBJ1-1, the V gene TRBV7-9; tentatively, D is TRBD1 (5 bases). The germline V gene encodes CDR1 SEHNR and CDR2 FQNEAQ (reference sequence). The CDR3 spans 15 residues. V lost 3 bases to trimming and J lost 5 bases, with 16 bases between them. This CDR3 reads CASSFGGFSTTEAFF. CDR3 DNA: TGTGCCAGCAGCTTCGGGGGATTTTCTACGACTGAAGCTTTCTTT.

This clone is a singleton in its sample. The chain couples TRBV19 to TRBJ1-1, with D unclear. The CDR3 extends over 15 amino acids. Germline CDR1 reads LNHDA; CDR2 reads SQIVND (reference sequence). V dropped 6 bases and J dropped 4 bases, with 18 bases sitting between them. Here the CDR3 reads CASRAPPIEGTEAFF. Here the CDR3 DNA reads TGTGCCAGTAGGGCACCGCCCATTGAGGGCACTGAAGCTTTCTTT.

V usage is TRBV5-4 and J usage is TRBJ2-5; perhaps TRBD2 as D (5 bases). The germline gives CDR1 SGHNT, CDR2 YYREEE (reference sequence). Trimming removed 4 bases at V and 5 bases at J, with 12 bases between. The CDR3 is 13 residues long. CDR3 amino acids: CASSLPWEETQYF. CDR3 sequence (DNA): TGTGCCAGCAGCCTTCCTTGGGAGGAGACCCAGTACTTC.

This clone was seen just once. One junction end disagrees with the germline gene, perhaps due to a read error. The chain's CDR3 is CASKGGSGSEPFF. The CDR3 nucleotides read TGTGCCAGCAAGGGTGGAAGCGGATCCGAGCCGTTCTTC. This rearrangement joins TRBV6-6 to TRBJ2-1, with TRBD2 as a possible D gene (5 bases). The CDR3 extends over 13 amino acids. Germline-derived CDR1 and CDR2 are MNHNY and SVGAGI (reference sequence).